These T cell receptor beta chains were read from a single sample in a study of control samples from healthy donors and cancer patients. Libraries were prepared by immunoSEQ multiplex PCR; TCRdb keeps only in-frame clonotypes and omits some of them. This sample carries fewer than 120,000 clones, 85% to 90% of them seen once, and the ten largest clones take roughly 4%. The sequenced sample was PBMCs. These receptors all come from an older woman with lung cancer. The CDR3 runs from the conserved cysteine through the conserved F or W. A D gene is named only where the DNA matches it firmly. Expanded clones are given a class, and other clones once, few, many or no size at all.

D,length,V,size,J,CDR3,DNA
.,14,TRBV19,.,TRBJ1-5,CASSSTVNSQPQHF,TGTGCCAGTAGTTCGACGGTGAACAGCCAGCCCCAGCATTTT
.,14,TRBV18,.,TRBJ1-5,CASSLEVGNQPQHF,TGTGCCAGCTCACTGGAGGTTGGAAATCAGCCCCAGCATTTT
.,13,TRBV12-3/TRBV12-4,.,TRBJ2-7,CASSLWQANEQYF,TGTGCCAGCAGTTTATGGCAGGCGAACGAGCAGTACTTC
.,15,TRBV2,.,TRBJ1-3,CASSDLAGSGNTIYF,TGTGCCAGCAGTGACCTCGCAGGGTCTGGAAACACCATATATTTT
TRBD1,15,TRBV5-4,few,TRBJ1-1,CASSNTGGWGTEAFF,TGTGCCAGCAGCAACACAGGGGGCTGGGGCACTGAAGCTTTCTTT
.,11,TRBV30,.,TRBJ1-4,CAWSGGGKLFF,TGTGCCTGGAGTGGGGGTGGAAAACTGTTTTTT
.,11,TRBV29-1,.,TRBJ1-3,CSVAVGNTIYF,TGCAGCGTCGCAGTAGGAAACACCATATATTTT
TRBD1,15,TRBV3-1/TRBV3-2,once,TRBJ2-2,CASSRTGVRTGELFF,TGTGCCAGCAGCCGGACAGGGGTACGAACCGGGGAGCTGTTTTTT
TRBD2,19,TRBV5-1,.,TRBJ2-7,CASSFLTSGIKESSYEQYF,TGCGCCAGCAGCTTCTTGACTAGCGGGATTAAAGAAAGCTCCTACGAGCAGTACTTC
.,15,TRBV6-2/TRBV6-3,.,TRBJ1-5,CASSPALGNGQPQHF,TGTGCCAGCAGTCCCGCATTAGGCAACGGGCAGCCCCAGCATTTT
.,15,TRBV28,.,TRBJ1-1,CASSLSQARKTEAFF,TGTGCCAGCAGTTTAAGCCAGGCGCGGAAAACTGAAGCTTTCTTT
TRBD1,14,TRBV15,.,TRBJ2-1,CATSRGQGINEQFF,TGTGCCACCAGCAGGGGACAGGGGATCAATGAGCAGTTCTTC
.,18,TRBV19,.,TRBJ2-6,CASSRQRQATSGANVLTF,TGTGCCAGTAGTAGACAGCGACAGGCAACTTCTGGGGCCAACGTCCTGACTTTC
TRBD1,15,TRBV10-3,.,TRBJ2-3,CAISPGGQSTDTQYF,TGTGCCATCTCCCCTGGGGGACAGTCCACAGATACGCAGTATTTT
.,14,TRBV12-5,.,TRBJ2-5,CASGPPTAPGTQYF,TGTGCTAGTGGTCCGCCGACAGCCCCAGGGACCCAGTACTTC
.,14,TRBV15,.,TRBJ1-2,CATRRGGPTDGYTF,TGTGCCACCAGGAGGGGGGGGCCCACCGATGGCTACACCTTC
.,13,TRBV13,.,TRBJ1-1,CASSFFGNTEAFF,TGTGCCAGCAGCTTTTTTGGAAACACTGAAGCTTTCTTT
.,14,TRBV6-5,.,TRBJ2-5,CASSYGVRQETQYF,TGTGCCAGCAGTTACGGGGTCAGGCAAGAGACCCAGTACTTC
.,12,TRBV7-2,once,TRBJ1-1,CASSHPNTEAFF,TGTGCCAGCAGCCATCCGAACACTGAAGCTTTCTTT
.,15,TRBV6-1,.,TRBJ1-2,CASSEARDPNYGYTF,TGTGCCAGCAGTGAAGCCCGGGACCCCAACTATGGCTACACCTTC
TRBD1,13,TRBV6-5,once,TRBJ2-7,CASSYSGGGEQYF,TGTGCCAGCAGTTACTCAGGGGGCGGCGAGCAGTACTTC
TRBD1,16,TRBV9,.,TRBJ1-6,CASSAGSGTDNSPLHF,TGTGCCAGCAGCGCCGGATCCGGGACAGATAATTCACCCCTCCACTTT
.,16,TRBV19,.,TRBJ2-1,CASSILRGGSYNEQFF,TGTGCCAGTAGTATCCTCCGAGGGGGCTCCTACAATGAGCAGTTCTTC
.,15,TRBV28,.,TRBJ2-7,CASSLSGTPSYEQYF,TGTGCCAGCAGTCTAAGCGGGACACCTTCCTACGAGCAGTACTTC
TRBD1,14,TRBV6-5,.,TRBJ1-1,CASRARDRTPEAFF,TGTGCCAGCAGGGCCCGGGACAGGACTCCTGAAGCTTTCTTT
.,12,TRBV24-1,once,TRBJ2-1,CATGQGGNEQFF,TGTGCCACGGGGCAGGGGGGCAATGAGCAGTTCTTC
.,15,TRBV7-2,.,TRBJ2-1,CASRAEGGSYNEQFF,TGTGCCAGCAGGGCTGAAGGAGGCTCCTACAATGAGCAGTTCTTC
.,12,TRBV28,.,TRBJ1-5,CASSISNQPQHF,TGTGCCAGCAGTATCAGCAATCAGCCCCAGCATTTT
.,14,TRBV7-8,few,TRBJ1-2,CASSPLSRNYGYTF,TGTGCCAGCAGCCCCCTATCTAGAAACTATGGCTACACCTTC
.,13,TRBV15,.,TRBJ1-2,CATSTSGARGYTF,TGTGCCACCAGCACCAGCGGGGCGCGCGGCTACACCTTC
.,15,TRBV11-3,.,TRBJ2-3,CASSLGAGEPDTQYF,TGTGCCAGCAGCTTAGGGGCAGGGGAGCCAGATACGCAGTATTTT
.,16,TRBV4-3,.,TRBJ2-1,CASSQAGAGSYNEQFF,TGCGCCAGCAGCCAAGCAGGGGCGGGCTCCTACAATGAGCAGTTCTTC
.,15,TRBV11-3,.,TRBJ2-7,CASSLAQGDSYEQYF,TGTGCCAGCAGCTTAGCCCAAGGGGACTCCTACGAGCAGTACTTC
.,15,TRBV11-3,.,TRBJ2-7,CASSLGSVDTYEQYF,TGTGCCAGCAGCTTAGGAAGCGTCGATACCTACGAGCAGTACTTC
.,11,TRBV5-4,few,TRBJ2-7,CASSLGREQYF,TGTGCCAGCAGCTTGGGGCGGGAGCAGTACTTC
TRBD1,13,TRBV6-5,.,TRBJ1-1,CASKNNRGTEAFF,TGTGCCAGCAAGAACAACAGGGGCACTGAAGCTTTCTTT
.,14,TRBV6-5,.,TRBJ2-5,CASPKRGFGETQYF,TGTGCCAGCCCGAAAAGGGGGTTTGGTGAGACCCAGTACTTC
TRBD2,17,TRBV5-1,once,TRBJ2-3,CASSLLAGGAPTDTQYF,TGCGCCAGCAGCCTACTAGCGGGAGGGGCCCCCACAGATACGCAGTATTTT
.,11,TRBV11-2,.,TRBJ1-2,CASSPVLGYTF,TGTGCCAGCAGCCCCGTCCTTGGCTACACCTTC
.,13,TRBV6-5,.,TRBJ1-2,CASREGTADGYTF,TGTGCCAGCAGGGAGGGGACCGCAGATGGCTACACCTTC